This TCR beta chain was obtained from a study of Ad26.COV2.S vaccination and SARS-CoV-2 variants. Study details: Participants got Ad26.COV2.S intramuscularly, once or twice 56 days apart.

Data came from immunoSEQ multiplex PCR; TCRdb stores just in-frame clones and leaves some out. This table holds some 370,000 clones, around four fifths found once. General study findings and limits: Non-spike TCR breadth did not differ much between vaccine and placebo recipients. Vaccine recipients posted higher spike-specific TCR breadth than their placebo counterparts.

Treatment specified: 15 to 20 received Ad26.COV2.S at low or high dose, single or two shots; about 5 received placebo; per-sample allocation not given. All samples were drawn on day 63, counting from the first vaccine or placebo injection. This clone was seen once. Antigen specificity is unknown. Trimming shortened V by 3 bases and J by 4 bases, and 9 bases separated the two germline ends. CDR3 length: 13 amino acids. Germline lookup yields CDR1 LNHDA and CDR2 SQIVND (reference sequence). This TCR was sampled from a person aged 18-60 years who received the Ad26.COV2.S COVID-19 vaccine or a placebo. The source was peripheral blood, collected in a trial of Ad26.COV2.S vaccine versus placebo. The rearrangement joins TRBV19 to TRBJ1-2; possible D gene TRBD1, 5 bases. The CDR3 nucleotides read TGTGCCAGTAGTATCGGCCAGGGCTATGGCTACACCTTC. This gives the protein CASSIGQGYGYTF.